This T cell receptor beta chain derives from a study of blood T cell repertoires in COVID-19 (dated by TCRdb to the early 2020s). Context from the whole study: The collaborator samples originated in the United States, Italy and Spain and spanned the acute and convalescent phases of COVID-19. The samples were drawn from two sources: the first 160 participants of the ongoing ImmuneRACE study, and 1,200 or so subjects contributed by 6 global collaborators. Nearly every sample came with metadata listing a de-identified subject ID, COVID-19 status, age in years and sex. The repertoires were made available in a free public database intended to serve as a resource for research on the immune response to SARS-CoV-2. Subjects who had been exposed to COVID-19, were actively infected with it, or had recovered from it provided the deeply sampled blood TCRbeta repertoires that made up the dataset. The prospective study material was composed of cDNA or gDNA derived from T cells, B-cell-depleted T cells, or PBMCs. Where available, HLA class I and class II types were obtained from metadata supplied by the sample provider rather than from assay-based typing. The paper as a whole reports these results and caveats: The quantity of clinical and demographic metadata differed by source and by participant and was supplied without curation.

The CDR3 covers 18 residues, taking in both the cysteine and the phenylalanine. Left in the record is the CDR3 DNA by itself, 54 bases read in frame from the first base. The germline V gene yields SQVTM for CDR1 and ANQGSEA for CDR2. V is clipped by 6 bases and J by 4 bases, and the sequence between their germline boundaries is 29 bases long. Comments on this clone: Its specific antigen is unknown. Base qualities were left out, and no much larger clone turns up one base away.

TCRbeta CDR3 regions were amplified from genomic DNA using the immunoSEQ Assay, a bias-controlled multiplex PCR. The authors' pipeline ran thus. The number of nucleated cells in each sample was estimated from the amplification of reference gene primers within the assay. Sequence reads were collapsed and filtered to measure the absolute abundance of every unique TCRbeta CDR3 rearrangement. For each sample, productive Simpson clonality was calculated by taking the square root of Simpson's diversity index across productive rearrangements. TCRdb's version of the immuneACCESS table is confined to in-frame rearrangements and falls short of the full clone set. An unresolved V gene accounts for under half of the shortfall where checked; the remainder is of unknown origin. The DNA gave D and trimming, while V, J and clone size come from that table. This sample lists roughly 150,000 clones; 65% to 85% were detected once. The ten largest clones add up to approximately 15% of the sample.

Collaborating institutions collected whole blood in K2EDTA tubes following their own protocols. For TCRbeta analysis, collaborator samples were shipped as frozen whole blood, as isolated PBMCs, or as DNA extracted from either sample type. The sample taken for sequencing was peripheral blood. This chain is built from TRBV29-1 and TRBJ2-3; TRBD2 is a weak D gene call, 7 bases matching. This receptor was taken from a woman older than 75 with acute or convalescent COVID-19. Here is the DNA: TGCAGCGTAGGCGGGGGCGGAGGTGGACCTATATCCGCAGATACGCAGTATTTT. Its amino acids are CSVGGGGGGPISADTQYF.